The present TCR beta chain was sequenced within a study of blood T cell repertoires in COVID-19. Original data processing: Amplification of reference gene primers was used by the study to estimate nucleated cell counts. The method was immunoSEQ multiplex PCR; TCRdb's version includes in-frame clones alone and lacks a portion of them. V, J and clone size reflect that table, while D and trimming were determined from the DNA. The table has some 300,000 clones, approximately 86% seen once; the top ten hold about 1%. Germline loops: CDR1 SEHNR, CDR2 FQNEAQ (reference sequence). The CDR3 is made up of 14 amino acids. Trimming took off 5 bases at V and 2 bases at J, with 12 bases between the two ends.

The source is a woman younger than 45 who had recovered from COVID-19. The sequenced material came from PBMCs or T cells enriched from blood (not recorded which). V gene TRBV7-9 combines with J gene TRBJ1-1; D unresolved. The CDR3 sequence is CASSDRGINTEAFF. CDR3 DNA: TGTGCCAGCAGCGACCGGGGTATTAACACTGAAGCTTTCTTT.